Each of the 30 T cell receptor beta chains below was sequenced from the same sample in a study of blood T cells in healthy people across ages. The second PCR ran about 6 to 11 cycles with a sample-barcoded 5' primer and J-beta primers. Via MiXCR, TCRdb re-called the 5' RACE reads, giving one row per CDR3 protein. Found here are hundreds of thousands of distinct CDR3 sequences, over 40% of them singletons; the top ten hold approximately 13%. Material: blood. The receptors come from a woman aged 80 or over in good health.

This chain uses TRBV6-6 with TRBJ1-3, with D possibly matching TRBD1 (5 bases). The germline V gene encodes CDR1 MNHNY and CDR2 SVGAGI (reference sequence). Trimming left V 2 bases short and J 0 bases short, with 8 bases between. There are 15 residues in the CDR3. The CDR3 nucleotides read TGTGCCAGCAGTTACGGGGGACTCTCTGGAAACACCATATATTTT. It specifies CASSYGGLSGNTIYF.

This clonotype was seen just once. The chain has TRBV14 and TRBJ2-2, with a weak D call TRBD1 (6 bases). The V end was cut by 1 base, the J end by 6 bases, with 18 bases between. From germline, CDR1 is SGHDN and CDR2 FVKESK. This CDR3 comprises 17 residues. CDR3 nucleotides: TGTGCCAGCAGCCAAGGGGCTTGGACAGCCATTCCCGGGGAGCTGTTTTTT. Protein: CASSQGAWTAIPGELFF.

The V call is TRBV5-1, the J call TRBJ2-2, with 9 bases that match TRBD2. The V and J ends lost 0 bases and 2 bases, in that order; junction bases with no gene match: 5. CDR3 size: 17 residues. Germline lookup yields CDR1 SGHRS and CDR2 YFSETQ. Here the CDR3 reads CASSLVASGTNTGELFF. The CDR3 bases are TGCGCCAGCAGCTTGGTGGCTAGCGGGACTAACACCGGGGAGCTGTTTTTT.

The chain links TRBV29-1 to TRBJ2-3; TRBD2 agrees at 8 bases. Germline V CDR1 and CDR2: SQVTM, ANQGSEA. This CDR3 comprises 19 residues. The V and J ends lost 1 base and 2 bases, in that order; junction bases with no gene match: 17. The CDR3 loop is CSVEVREVKRESATDTQYF. As DNA, the CDR3 is TGCAGCGTTGAAGTTCGGGAGGTGAAGCGGGAGTCAGCCACAGATACGCAGTATTTT.

This clonotype was observed at least ten times. The rearrangement links TRBV4-1 to TRBJ2-7, with D maybe TRBD1 (6 bases). Germline CDR1 reads MGHRA; CDR2 reads YSYEKL. V lost 5 bases to trimming and J lost 0 bases, with 17 bases between them. The CDR3 is 16 residues long. CDR3 region: CASSFLTGPGSYEQYF. CDR3 DNA sequence: TGCGCCAGCAGCTTTCTAACAGGGCCGGGCTCCTACGAGCAGTACTTC.

The chain recombines TRBV15 with TRBJ1-5; a weak D match, TRBD1 (5 bases). This CDR3 has 14 residues. The germline CDR1 and CDR2 sequences are LNHNV and YYDKDF (reference sequence). The V gene lost 1 base and the J gene lost 5 bases, with 9 bases spanning the gap. The CDR3 nucleotides read TGTGCCACCAGCAGAGGGGACCCAGATCAGCCCCAGCATTTT. Protein: CATSRGDPDQPQHF.

The chain has TRBV7-2 and TRBJ2-2, with TRBD2 matching over 8 bases. V lost 2 bases to trimming and J lost 3 bases; unmatched junction nucleotides: 8. CDR3 length: 17 residues. Germline V lookup: CDR1 SGHTA, CDR2 FQGNSA. DNA of the CDR3: TGTGCCAGCAGCTTACTACCGGGACTAGGGGACACCGGGGAGCTGTTTTTT. Amino acids: CASSLLPGLGDTGELFF.

This rearrangement joins TRBV5-1 to TRBJ2-7; 7 bases map to TRBD1. The germline CDR1 and CDR2 sequences are SGHRS and YFSETQ. Trimming removed 4 bases from V and 5 bases from J; junction bases left unmatched: 12. The CDR3 contains 15 residues. The DNA of the CDR3 is TGCGCCAGCAGCCCGACCGGGACAGAGGGTGACGAGCAGTACTTC. As protein: CASSPTGTEGDEQYF.

The chain is built from TRBV27 and TRBJ1-2; 9 positions agree with TRBD1. The CDR3 runs to 15 residues. The germline CDR1 and CDR2 sequences are MNHEY and SMNVEV (reference sequence). Germline trimming cut 4 bases from V and 4 bases from J; bases unmatched to any gene: 7. The DNA of the CDR3 is TGTGCCAGCAGTTGGACAGGGGCGAGGTTCTATGGCTACACCTTC. Translation: CASSWTGARFYGYTF.

V and J are TRBV25-1 and TRBJ2-5; 9 bases align to TRBD2. V gave up 5 bases and J gave up 2 bases; unmatched junction bases: 18. Germline V gives CDR1 MGHDK, CDR2 SYGVNS. This CDR3 has 19 residues. This chain's CDR3 is CASSSGPSGVPKGQETQYF. As DNA, the CDR3 is TGTGCCAGCAGTTCGGGGCCTAGCGGGGTACCCAAGGGACAAGAGACCCAGTACTTC. The whole variable domain, remainder taken from reference TRBV25-1 and TRBJ2-5, is EADIYQTPRYLVIGTGKKITLECSQTMGHDKMYWYQQDPGMELHLIHYSYGVNSTEKGDLSSESTVSRIRTEHFPLTLESARPSHTSQYLCASSSGPSGVPKGQETQYFGPGTRLLVL.

This clonotype turned up a few times. A read error is possible here, since a much larger clone lies one base away. The genes are TRBV7-2 and TRBJ2-7; a possible D gene is TRBD2 (5 bases). Germline CDR1 and CDR2: SGHTA and FQGNSA. V was clipped by 6 bases and J by 7 bases, with 13 bases between them. The length of the CDR3 is 12 residues. Here the CDR3 DNA reads TGTGCCAGCAGTTCCCCCGCGGGTGAGCAGTACTTC. It yields the protein CASSSPAGEQYF.

The rearrangement uses TRBV12-3 or TRBV12-4 and TRBJ2-5, with a weak D call TRBD1 (6 bases). The ends were cut back, 7 bases at V and 11 bases at J, with 11 bases in the middle. The CDR3 consists of 10 residues. In DNA, the CDR3 is TGTGCCAGCAAAGGGGGTGTGCAGTACTTC. It yields the protein CASKGGVQYF.

This clonotype was recorded many times. The chain joins TRBV10-3 to TRBJ2-1; unclear D gene. Germline CDR1 and CDR2: ENHRY and SYGVKD. The CDR3 is made up of 14 amino acids. Deletions cut 0 bases from V and 5 bases from J, with 8 bases between. The CDR3 here is CAISESRQNNEQFF. The CDR3, as DNA: TGTGCCATCAGTGAGTCGAGGCAGAACAATGAGCAGTTCTTC.

This clonotype was counted between two and nine times. This chain joins TRBV5-1 and TRBJ2-1; either TRBD1 or TRBD2 may supply D (5 bases each). CDR1 SGHRS and CDR2 YFSETQ come from the germline V gene. The V end lost 4 bases, the J end lost 5 bases, and 13 bases lay between the germline ends. CDR3 length: 14 amino acids. Here the CDR3 reads CASSPGRRNNEQFF. The CDR3 DNA reads as TGCGCCAGCAGCCCGGGACGTAGGAACAATGAGCAGTTCTTC.

This clonotype was recorded a few times. The V and J genes are TRBV7-2 and TRBJ2-2; TRBD2 is a possible D gene (6 bases). V was shortened by 3 bases and J by 2 bases, with 13 bases between the two germline ends. Germline values: CDR1 SGHTA, CDR2 FQGNSA. The CDR3 consists of 16 residues. The CDR3 DNA follows: TGTGCCAGCAGCTTGACCCTAGCGTTTAACACCGGGGAGCTGTTTTTT. It encodes CASSLTLAFNTGELFF.

This clonotype was observed a few times. The chain carries TRBV28 and TRBJ2-5; TRBD1 aligns across 8 bases. CDR3 length equals 16 residues. Germline CDR1 reads MDHEN; CDR2 reads SYDVKM. Unmatched junction bases numbered 7, after V lost 0 bases and J lost 4 bases. This CDR3 is CASSLWRTGRRETQYF. The CDR3 region has the DNA TGTGCCAGCAGTTTATGGCGGACAGGGAGGAGAGAGACCCAGTACTTC.

As to this clonotype: A much larger clone lies one base from this, so it may be a read error. The rearrangement joins TRBV5-1 to TRBJ2-4; unclear D gene. The germline V gene encodes CDR1 SGHRS and CDR2 YFSETQ. The V and J ends lost 4 bases and 1 base respectively, with 9 bases between them. The CDR3 consists of 14 residues. CDR3 nucleotide sequence: TGCGCCAGCAGCGCTGCCGGGGCCAAAAACATTCAGTACTTC. This codes for CASSAAGAKNIQYF.

The chain couples TRBV6-6 to TRBJ1-2; weak D call: TRBD1 (6 bases). Germline CDR1 is MNHNY and CDR2 is SVGAGI (reference sequence). CDR3 length: 14 residues. Trimming cost V 5 bases and J 4 bases, with 14 bases left between them. CDR3 nucleotide sequence: TGTGCCAGCAGTCTGATACAGGGCAGCTATGGCTACACCTTC. The encoded protein is CASSLIQGSYGYTF.

At least ten counts were recorded for this clonotype. This chain uses TRBV29-1 with TRBJ1-1; the D gene is possibly TRBD1 (6 bases). Trimming removed 7 bases from V and 4 bases from J, with 22 bases in between. Germline V gene lookup returns CDR1 SQVTM and CDR2 ANQGSEA. The CDR3 is 15 amino acids. The CDR3 loop reads CSALIRGGVGTEAFF. The CDR3 DNA reads TGCAGCGCTCTCATAAGGGGGGGAGTAGGCACTGAAGCTTTCTTT.

The V and J genes are TRBV20-1 and TRBJ1-5; 7 bases line up with TRBD1. CDR3 length equals 15 residues. CDR1 DFQATT and CDR2 SNEGSKA come from the germline V gene (reference sequence). V lost 2 bases and J lost 0; bases outside the gene matches: 4. This CDR3 reads CSARRTGYSNQPQHF. CDR3 DNA: TGCAGTGCTAGACGGACAGGCTATAGCAATCAGCCCCAGCATTTT.

The chain recombines TRBV20-1 with TRBJ1-4, with D perhaps TRBD1 (6 bases). Germline V gives CDR1 DFQATT, CDR2 SNEGSKA (reference sequence). The CDR3 consists of 16 residues. Trimming pared 3 bases from V and 0 bases from J, leaving 14 bases between. CDR3 in DNA: TGCAGTGCTAGGGGGGGCACCAAAGCAACTAATGAAAAACTGTTTTTT. It is translated as CSARGGTKATNEKLFF.

This clonotype turned up a few times. The chain joins TRBV5-1 to TRBJ2-5; no firm D call. The CDR3 consists of 12 residues. Germline-derived CDR1 and CDR2 are SGHRS and YFSETQ. V was cut by 1 base and J by 11 bases, with 12 bases left in between. The CDR3 region is CASSLTYNEQYF. CDR3 DNA sequence: TGCGCCAGCAGCTTGACATACAATGAGCAGTACTTC.

The chain uses TRBV4-2 and TRBJ1-1; D remains unclear. The germline V and J ends were trimmed by 1 base and 0 bases, with 9 bases remaining between them. CDR1 and CDR2 from the germline V gene are LGHNA and YNFKEQ. CDR3 length: 15 residues. The CDR3 nucleotides are TGTGCCAGCAGCCAAGCAAAACGGATGAACACTGAAGCTTTCTTT. This translates into CASSQAKRMNTEAFF.

This clonotype was counted many times. The chain links TRBV28 to TRBJ2-7; TRBD2 aligns across 7 bases. Germline CDR1 and CDR2: MDHEN and SYDVKM. After removal of 8 bases from V and 4 bases from J, the junction contained 5 bases not matched to a gene. The CDR3 length is 12 residues. The CDR3 DNA sequence: TGTGCCAGCGGGGGGGGAACTTACGAGCAGTACTTC. It translates to CASGGGTYEQYF.

This chain links TRBV7-2 with TRBJ2-3; D gene unclear. The length of the CDR3 is 13 residues. Trimming removed 1 base at V and 7 bases at J, with 9 bases between. The germline V gene has CDR1 SGHTA and CDR2 FQGNSA. DNA of the CDR3: TGTGCCAGCAGCTTAGTAAGAGAGAATACGCAGTATTTT. The encoded protein is CASSLVRENTQYF.

This clonotype was picked up many times. The rearrangement uses TRBV5-6 and TRBJ2-1; 10 bases agree with TRBD2. Germline CDR1 SGHDT, CDR2 YYEEEE. CDR3 length equals 18 residues. The V segment lost 3 bases and the J segment 2 bases; nucleotides outside the gene matches: 11. The CDR3 region is CASSWGLAGAVTYNEQFF. The CDR3 DNA sequence: TGTGCCAGCAGCTGGGGGCTAGCGGGAGCGGTTACCTACAATGAGCAGTTCTTC. The variable domain in full, completed from reference TRBV5-6 and TRBJ2-1, reads DAGVTQSPTHLIKTRGQQVTLRCSPKSGHDTVSWYQQALGQGPQFIFQYYEEEERQRGNFPDRFSGHQFPNYSSELNVNALLLGDSALYLCASSWGLAGAVTYNEQFFGPGTRLTVL.

This clonotype was picked up many times. CDR3: CASSRDGNTDTQYF. The CDR3 DNA follows: TGTGCCAGCAGCCGGGACGGTAACACAGATACGCAGTATTTT. The V and J genes are TRBV2 and TRBJ2-3, with D perhaps given as TRBD1 or TRBD2 (5 bases each). Looked up from germline, CDR1 is SNHLY and CDR2 is FYNNEI. The CDR3 loop spans 14 amino acids. Trimming removed 6 bases from V and 2 bases from J, with 12 bases in between.

The rearrangement joins TRBV6-2 or TRBV6-3 to TRBJ2-7; 8 bases are a match to TRBD1. The closer fit of TRBJ2-4 to the DNA end suggests the J call may be wrong. The germline V gene has CDR1 MNHEY and CDR2 SVGEGT. This CDR3 comprises 15 residues. CDR3 coding DNA: TGTGCCAGCAGCCCAGGGGGGCAGGGGGCAAACATTCAGTACTTC. Its translation is CASSPGGQGANIQYF.

Comment on this clonotype: A much more abundant neighbour one base away suggests this may be a read error. The chain uses TRBV28 and TRBJ2-5; no reliable D call. Germline V CDR1 and CDR2: MDHEN, SYDVKM. V dropped 7 bases and J dropped 11 bases, with 20 bases sitting between them. The CDR3 totals 13 residues. The CDR3 loop reads CASIPLGMYEQYF. CDR3 nucleotide sequence: TGTGCCAGCATCCCTCTGGGGATGTATGAGCAGTACTTC. The whole variable domain, remainder taken from reference TRBV28 and TRBJ2-5, is DVKVTQSSRYLVKRTGEKVFLECVQDMDHENMFWYRQDPGLGLRLIYFSYDVKMKEKGDIPEGYSVSREKKERFSLILESASTNQTSMYLCASIPLGMYEQYFGPGTRLLVL.

V gene TRBV5-5 combines with J gene TRBJ2-7; 8 bases align to TRBD1. Per the germline V gene, CDR1 is SGHKS and CDR2 is YYEKEE (reference sequence). The CDR3 runs to 15 residues. The ends lost 4 bases at V and 4 bases at J; junction bases unmatched: 10. The DNA for the CDR3 is TGTGCCAGCAGCATCGGGACAGGAGGACCATACGAGCAGTACTTC. This encodes CASSIGTGGPYEQYF.